This is a list of T cell receptor beta chains from one sample in a study of shared clonotypes between healthy human individuals. The protocol was immunoSEQ multiplex PCR, while the TCRdb copy is restricted to in-frame clones and leaves out a portion. Of 600,000 to 700,000 clones in the sample, 55% to 85% were seen once. The sample consisted of memory CD4+ T cells sorted from blood. The receptors come from a woman aged 25 to 39 in good health. The CDR3 runs from the conserved cysteine through the conserved F or W.

CDR3 | V
CASSALGSNNYGYTF | TRBV7-8
CASSEVLGLREKLFF | TRBV25-1
CASSFRGLSNEQFF | TRBV19
CASSLQGSITGELFF | TRBV2
CASRSGTGPYEQYF | TRBV28
CASKFSAENTEAFF | TRBV5-1
CASSTASTYEQYF | TRBV5-1
CASSPGTEGEAFF | TRBV7-9
CASPRPGTGNHEAFF | TRBV28
CASSLGGGRSTEAFF | TRBV5-6
CSALSYYEQYF | TRBV20-1
CASSTWNTGELFF | TRBV28
CASRDRGGRNEKLFF | TRBV6-1
CSAGTSRYNEQFF | TRBV29-1
CASSYRDRTGGYTF | TRBV6-6
CASSQDAGRLEQFF | TRBV4-1
CASSTQTGGEHQPQHF | TRBV19